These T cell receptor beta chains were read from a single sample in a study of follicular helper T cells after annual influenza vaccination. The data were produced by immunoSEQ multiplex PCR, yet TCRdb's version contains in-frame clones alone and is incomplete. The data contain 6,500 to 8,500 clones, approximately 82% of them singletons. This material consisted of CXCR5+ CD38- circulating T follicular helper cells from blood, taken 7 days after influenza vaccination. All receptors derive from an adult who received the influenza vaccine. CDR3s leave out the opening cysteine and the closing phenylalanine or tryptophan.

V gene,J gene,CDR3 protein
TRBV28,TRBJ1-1,ASTLGAFMNTEAF
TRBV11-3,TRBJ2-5,ASSRTGVGETQY
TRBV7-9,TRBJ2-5,ASSLSTGWETQY
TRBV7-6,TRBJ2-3,ASSSKRRDTQY
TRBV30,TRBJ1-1,AWSVRGGAF
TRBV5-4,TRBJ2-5,ASSFQRGYETQY
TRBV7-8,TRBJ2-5,ASRGDTGWAETQY
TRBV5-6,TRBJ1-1,ASTQGGGTEAF
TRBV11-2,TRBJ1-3,ASSLEFGPGTGNTIY
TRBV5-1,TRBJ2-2,ASSLGSLTSGGSGELF
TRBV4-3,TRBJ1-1,ASSQNPPGAAHTEAF
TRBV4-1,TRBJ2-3,ASSQEAIGGGRQTQY
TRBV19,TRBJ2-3,ATHPRGQGLVTQY
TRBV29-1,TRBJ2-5,SVFEVGGGETQY
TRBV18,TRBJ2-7,ASSPRAGSYEQY
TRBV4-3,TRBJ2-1,ASSQDVLAGGKNEQF
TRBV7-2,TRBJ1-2,ASSLRDRTLKNYGYT
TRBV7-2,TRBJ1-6,ASSLAIGGAGSPLH
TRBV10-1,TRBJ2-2,ASSEKGVGTGELF
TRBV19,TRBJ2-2,ASSIVSAGELF
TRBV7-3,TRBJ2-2,ASSSTNTGELF
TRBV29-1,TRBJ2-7,SIGAGYEQY
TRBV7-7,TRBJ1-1,ASSLVRDRDTEAF
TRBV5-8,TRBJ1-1,ASPNWNTEAF
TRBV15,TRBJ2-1,ATSRDLGANQF
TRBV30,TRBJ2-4,AWSTHTGGLAKNIQY